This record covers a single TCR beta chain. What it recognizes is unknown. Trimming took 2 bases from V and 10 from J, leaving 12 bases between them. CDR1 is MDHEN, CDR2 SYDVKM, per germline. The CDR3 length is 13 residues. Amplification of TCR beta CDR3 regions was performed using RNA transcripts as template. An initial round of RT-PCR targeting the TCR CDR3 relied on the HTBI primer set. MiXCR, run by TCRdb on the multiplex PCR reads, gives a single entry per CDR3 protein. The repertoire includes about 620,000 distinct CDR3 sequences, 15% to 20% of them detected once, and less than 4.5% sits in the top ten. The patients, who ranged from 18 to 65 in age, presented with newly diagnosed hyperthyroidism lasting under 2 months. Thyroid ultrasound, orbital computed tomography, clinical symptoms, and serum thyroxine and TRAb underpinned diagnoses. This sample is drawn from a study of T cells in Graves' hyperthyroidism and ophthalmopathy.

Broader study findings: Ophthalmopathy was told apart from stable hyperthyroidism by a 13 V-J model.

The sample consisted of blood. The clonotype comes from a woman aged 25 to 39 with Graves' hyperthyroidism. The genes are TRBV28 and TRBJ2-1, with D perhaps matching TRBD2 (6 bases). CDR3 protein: CASSLLFGGEQFF. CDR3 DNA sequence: TGTGCCAGCAGTTTACTTTTTGGGGGGGAGCAGTTCTTC. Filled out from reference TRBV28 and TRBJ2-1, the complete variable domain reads DVKVTQSSRYLVKRTGEKVFLECVQDMDHENMFWYRQDPGLGLRLIYFSYDVKMKEKGDIPEGYSVSREKKERFSLILESASTNQTSMYLCASSLLFGGEQFFGPGTRLTVL.